Detailed here is one TCR beta chain. What it recognizes is unknown. The authors ran the assay at deep level. Method: immunoSEQ multiplex PCR; TCRdb's copy keeps in-frame clones and lacks some. In the table there are 400,000 to 500,000 clones, 79% of which are singletons. The source of the sample is a study of shared clonotypes between healthy human individuals. General study points: Genetic and exposure-history diversity was limited by the few donors. Sharing of clonotypes among donors was expected to vary with sequencing depth.

Those who donated were healthy HIV-negative adults, with no recent acute infections or vaccinations reported. This CDR3 is 14 amino acids long. Deletions cut 0 bases from V and 7 bases from J, with 13 bases between. The germline V gene has CDR1 SGHKS and CDR2 YYEKEE (reference sequence). The V call is TRBV5-5, the J call TRBJ1-2; no definite D call. The sequence came from a woman aged 40 to 50 in good health. Some clones in this sample may be carry-over from other donors' samples. Sequenced: PBMCs. CDR3 DNA sequence: TGTGCCAGCAGCTTGGCGGGGAGCCCTCGTGGCTACACCTTC. It is translated as CASSLAGSPRGYTF.